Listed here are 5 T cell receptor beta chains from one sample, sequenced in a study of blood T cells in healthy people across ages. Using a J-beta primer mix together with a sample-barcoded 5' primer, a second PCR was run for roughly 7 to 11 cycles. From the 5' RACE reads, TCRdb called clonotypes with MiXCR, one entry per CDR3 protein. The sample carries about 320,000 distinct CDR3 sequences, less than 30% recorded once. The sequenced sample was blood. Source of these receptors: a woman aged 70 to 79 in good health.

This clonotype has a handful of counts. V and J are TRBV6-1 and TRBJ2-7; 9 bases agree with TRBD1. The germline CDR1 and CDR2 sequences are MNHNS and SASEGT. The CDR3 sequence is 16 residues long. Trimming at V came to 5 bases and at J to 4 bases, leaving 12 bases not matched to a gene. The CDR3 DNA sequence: TGTGCCAGCAGTCCAGCAACCGGGACAGGGTTGTACGAGCAGTACTTC. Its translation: CASSPATGTGLYEQYF.

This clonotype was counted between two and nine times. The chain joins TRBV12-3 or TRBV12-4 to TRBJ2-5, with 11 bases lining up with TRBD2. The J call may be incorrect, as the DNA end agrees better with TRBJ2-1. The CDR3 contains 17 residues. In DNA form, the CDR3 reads TGTGCCAGCACCTCGGCTCTACTAGCGGGAGCCCGAAATGAGCAGTTCTTC. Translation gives CASTSALLAGARNEQFF.

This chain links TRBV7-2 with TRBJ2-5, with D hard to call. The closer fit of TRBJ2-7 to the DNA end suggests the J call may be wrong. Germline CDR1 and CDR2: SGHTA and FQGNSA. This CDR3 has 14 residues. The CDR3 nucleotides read TGTGCCAGCAGCTTATTAACCTATTCCCGCGAGCAGTACTTC. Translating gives CASSLLTYSREQYF.

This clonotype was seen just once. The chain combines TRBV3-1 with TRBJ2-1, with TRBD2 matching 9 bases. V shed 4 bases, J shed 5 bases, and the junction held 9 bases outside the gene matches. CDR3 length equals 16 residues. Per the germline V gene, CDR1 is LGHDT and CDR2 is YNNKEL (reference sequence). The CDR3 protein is CASSPWGTSNDNEQFF. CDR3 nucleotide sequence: TGTGCCAGCAGCCCGTGGGGGACTAGCAACGACAATGAGCAGTTCTTC.

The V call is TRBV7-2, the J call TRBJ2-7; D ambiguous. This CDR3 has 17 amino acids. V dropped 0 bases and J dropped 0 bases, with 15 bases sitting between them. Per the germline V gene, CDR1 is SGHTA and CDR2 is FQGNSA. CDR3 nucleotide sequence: TGTGCCAGCAGCTTAGCGCCTTACCGCCCGAGCTCCTACGAGCAGTACTTC. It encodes CASSLAPYRPSSYEQYF. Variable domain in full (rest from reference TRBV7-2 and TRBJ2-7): GAGVSQSPSNKVTEKGKDVELRCDPISGHTALYWYRQSLGQGLEFLIYFQGNSAPDKSGLPSDRFSAERTGGSVSTLTIQRTQQEDSAVYLCASSLAPYRPSSYEQYFGPGTRLTVT.